This is a list of T cell receptor beta chains from one sample in a study of blood T cell repertoires in COVID-19. TCRdb keeps only in-frame clones here, not all; method: immunoSEQ multiplex PCR. The repertoire holds about 220,000 clones, around 82% seen once, with around 2.7% in the top ten. The sample taken for sequencing was peripheral blood. The receptors here all came from a woman between 25 and 40 years old who had recovered from COVID-19. The CDR3 runs from the conserved cysteine through the conserved F or W. The D gene is left open where the match is weak. Clone size appears in some rows only: once, few, many, or a class for an expanded clone.

>14|TRBV19|-|TRBJ2-5|TRBD2
TGTGCCAGTAGTACCAGACTAGCCGGGGAGACCCAGTACTTC
CASSTRLAGETQYF
>12|TRBV12-3/TRBV12-4|-|TRBJ2-7|-
TGTGCCAGCAGTCCGACAGGCTACGAGCAGTACTTC
CASSPTGYEQYF
>10|TRBV30|-|TRBJ2-7|-
TGTGCCTGGGCGGGTCGGGAGCAGTACTTC
CAWAGREQYF
>13|TRBV28|-|TRBJ1-1|TRBD1
TGTGCCTCCGGGACAGGGGAGGGCACTGAAGCTTTCTTT
CASGTGEGTEAFF
>14|TRBV11-2|-|TRBJ1-1|-
TGTGCCAGCAGCTTAGGCAGGCTAAGGACTGAAGCTTTCTTT
CASSLGRLRTEAFF
>17|TRBV6-6|-|TRBJ1-5|-
TGTGCCAGCAGTCCCCGACATGCCCTAAATAGCAATCAGCCCCAGCATTTT
CASSPRHALNSNQPQHF
>15|TRBV14|-|TRBJ1-4|-
TGTGCCAGCAGCCAAGCACAAACAACTAATGAAAAACTGTTTTTT
CASSQAQTTNEKLFF
>13|TRBV19|-|TRBJ2-7|-
TGTGCCAGTAGTTCCCTTCCCGCCTACGAGCAGTACTTC
CASSSLPAYEQYF
>14|TRBV30|-|TRBJ2-1|TRBD2
TGTGCCTGGAGTCAACGCGGGAGGGCCCATGAGCAGTTCTTC
CAWSQRGRAHEQFF
>12|TRBV6-5|-|TRBJ2-5|-
TGTGCCAGCACTCCGAACAGGGAGACCCAGTACTTC
CASTPNRETQYF
>13|TRBV29-1|-|TRBJ1-2|TRBD1
TGCAGCGGAGGACAGGGTGACTACTATGGCTACACCTTC
CSGGQGDYYGYTF
>15|TRBV6-6|few|TRBJ1-5|-
TGTGCCAGCAGTTACCTACAGGGATGGGGTCAGCCCCAGCATTTT
CASSYLQGWGQPQHF
>15|TRBV11-2|-|TRBJ2-2|-
TGTGCCAGCAGCCCACGGGACTCTTACACCGGGGAGCTGTTTTTT
CASSPRDSYTGELFF
>14|TRBV18|-|TRBJ1-1|TRBD1
TGTGCCAGCTCTGGGACAGGCATGAACACTGAAGCTTTCTTT
CASSGTGMNTEAFF
>14|TRBV11-2|-|TRBJ1-1|-
TGTGCCAGCAGCACAGGGCTTGCGAACACTGAAGCTTTCTTT
CASSTGLANTEAFF
>15|TRBV30|-|TRBJ2-1|TRBD2
TGTGCCTGGAGTGTACCTAGCGGGAGGGTCAATGAGCAGTTCTTC
CAWSVPSGRVNEQFF
>13|TRBV2|-|TRBJ2-1|-
TGTGCCAGCAGTGAAGTAGCGAACAATGAGCAGTTCTTC
CASSEVANNEQFF
>15|TRBV5-4|-|TRBJ2-1|TRBD2
TGTGCCAGCAGTTTTACTAGCGGGGGGACCAATGAGCAGTTCTTC
CASSFTSGGTNEQFF
>13|TRBV27|-|TRBJ1-5|TRBD1
TGTGCCAGCAGTAGACAGGGGGATCAGCCCCAGCATTTT
CASSRQGDQPQHF
>13|TRBV12-3/TRBV12-4|-|TRBJ2-2|-
TGTGCCAGCAGTCCTGCGGGCACCGGGGAGCTGTTTTTT
CASSPAGTGELFF
>14|TRBV4-1|-|TRBJ1-1|-
TGCGCCAGCAGCCAAGACCGGACATCCCTCGAAGCTTTCTTT
CASSQDRTSLEAFF
>12|TRBV29-1|-|TRBJ2-3|-
TGCCAATTTTGGGGAGAGACAGATACGCAGTATTTT
CQFWGETDTQYF
>16|TRBV9|-|TRBJ2-5|TRBD2
TGTGCCAGCAGCACGGGACTAGCGGGAGGGGGGGAGACCCAGTACTTC
CASSTGLAGGGETQYF
>13|TRBV15|-|TRBJ1-5|-
TGTGCCACCAGCATACAGGCCGACCAGCCCCAGCATTTT
CATSIQADQPQHF
>14|TRBV30|-|TRBJ1-5|TRBD1
TGTGCCTGGAGCCAGGGACAGACTTATCAGCCCCAGCATTTT
CAWSQGQTYQPQHF
>12|TRBV6-5|-|TRBJ1-2|-
TGTGCCAGCAATACAGGTTTTGGTGGCTACACCTTC
CASNTGFGGYTF
>13|TRBV5-1|once|TRBJ2-3|TRBD2
TGCGCCAGCAGCTGGGAGGGGACAGATACGCAGTATTTT
CASSWEGTDTQYF
>17|TRBV4-1|-|TRBJ2-7|TRBD2
TGCGCCAGCAGCCAAGAGCCAAGGCTAGCGGGATCCTACGAGCAGTACTTC
CASSQEPRLAGSYEQYF
>15|TRBV9|-|TRBJ2-1|TRBD2
TGTGCCAGCAGCGTGGGGACTAGCGGGGGGAATGAGCAGTTCTTC
CASSVGTSGGNEQFF
>16|TRBV7-6|-|TRBJ2-3|-
TGTGCCAGCAGCTCGACTACCGCGCTGGGCACAGATACGCAGTATTTT
CASSSTTALGTDTQYF
>18|TRBV27|-|TRBJ2-6|TRBD2
TGTGCCAGCACCCCGGGACTAGCGGGGAGCGCAGGGGCCAACGTCCTGACTTTC
CASTPGLAGSAGANVLTF
>17|TRBV27|-|TRBJ2-7|TRBD2
TGTGCCAGCAGTCCCCTTCCCCCGGACGGGAGGACTTACGAGCAGTACTTC
CASSPLPPDGRTYEQYF
>14|TRBV25-1|-|TRBJ2-2|TRBD2
TGTGCCAGTCTAGCGGGAGGGGGGACCGGGGAGCTGTTTTTT
CASLAGGGTGELFF
>13|TRBV6-5|-|TRBJ1-6|TRBD1
TGTGCCAGCCTCAGACAGGGTAATTCACCCCTCCACTTT
CASLRQGNSPLHF
>16|TRBV7-9|few|TRBJ1-3|TRBD1
TGTGCCAGCAGTACGGGACAGGGGTTGTTCGGAAACACCATATATTTT
CASSTGQGLFGNTIYF
>16|TRBV5-1|-|TRBJ1-3|TRBD1
TGCGCCAGCAGCTTGGCCGGGACAGCTTCTGGAAACACCATATATTTT
CASSLAGTASGNTIYF
>14|TRBV6-4|-|TRBJ2-2|-
TGTGCCAGCAGTGTTTGGCCGAACACCGGGGAGCTGTTTTTT
CASSVWPNTGELFF
>16|TRBV11-1|-|TRBJ2-4|TRBD2
TGTGCCAGCAGCTTCCTCGGGGGGGAGGCCAAAAACATTCAGTACTTC
CASSFLGGEAKNIQYF
>15|TRBV24-1|many|TRBJ2-1|TRBD2
TGTGCCACCAGTGACACCGGGACTAGGAAGGATGAGCAGTTCTTC
CATSDTGTRKDEQFF
>13|TRBV11-2|-|TRBJ2-2|TRBD2
TGTGCCAGCAGCCGCGGGAGAACCGGGGAGCTGTTTTTT
CASSRGRTGELFF
>11|TRBV9|-|TRBJ2-1|-
TGTGCCAGCAGCGTAGAACTTGAGCAGTTCTTC
CASSVELEQFF
>14|TRBV27|once|TRBJ2-1|TRBD1
TGTGCCAGCAGTTTACAGGGGGTCTACAATGAGCAGTTCTTC
CASSLQGVYNEQFF
>15|TRBV7-8|-|TRBJ1-5|-
TGTGCCAGCAGCGACCAGGTGGAGGCCAATCAGCCCCAGCATTTT
CASSDQVEANQPQHF
>14|TRBV23-1|-|TRBJ2-7|-
TGCGCCAGCAGTACAGGTTCCTCGTGCTACGAGCAGTACTTC
CASSTGSSCYEQYF
>12|TRBV29-1|many|TRBJ2-1|-
TGCAGCGTTCCGAACATATACAATGAGCAGTTCTTC
CSVPNIYNEQFF